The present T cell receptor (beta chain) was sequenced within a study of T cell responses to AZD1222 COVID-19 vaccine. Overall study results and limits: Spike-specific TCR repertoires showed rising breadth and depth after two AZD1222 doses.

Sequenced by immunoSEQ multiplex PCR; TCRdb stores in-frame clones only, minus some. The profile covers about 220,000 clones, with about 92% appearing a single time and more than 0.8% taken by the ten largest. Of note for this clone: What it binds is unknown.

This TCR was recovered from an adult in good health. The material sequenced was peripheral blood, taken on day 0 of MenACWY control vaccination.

The CDR3 reads CASSPRTGELFF. The CDR3 bases are TGTGCCAGCAGCCCTCGCACCGGGGAGCTGTTTTTT. V usage is TRBV9 and J usage is TRBJ2-2; D call uncertain. The germline V and J ends were trimmed by 4 bases and 4 bases, with 5 bases remaining between them. CDR1 and CDR2 from the germline V gene are SGDLS and YYNGEE. This CDR3 region has 12 residues.